Following are 14 T cell receptor beta chains from one sample sequenced in a study of PD-1 blockade in classical Hodgkin lymphoma. TCRdb's copy holds only in-frame clones and misses some; the assay was immunoSEQ multiplex PCR. The sample consists of just over 35,000 clones, about 70% of them appearing once. Brentuximab vedotin exposure varied, and every patient relapsed after autologous stem cell transplantation. Material: peripheral blood mononuclear cells (PBMCs), obtained before the second cycle of nivolumab. These receptor sequences come from a human donor with classical Hodgkin lymphoma.

The chain combines TRBV5-6 with TRBJ2-2; D is possibly TRBD1 (6 bases). CDR1 and CDR2 (germline): SGHDT, YYEEEE. The CDR3 is made up of 14 amino acids. V lost 0 bases, J lost 8 bases, and 11 bases lay in between. For the CDR3, the DNA is TGTGCCAGCAGCTTGGGACAGGCGGCGGGGGAGCTGTTTTTT. Its protein is CASSLGQAAGELFF. The full variable domain, completed using reference TRBV5-6 and TRBJ2-2, is DAGVTQSPTHLIKTRGQQVTLRCSPKSGHDTVSWYQQALGQGPQFIFQYYEEEERQRGNFPDRFSGHQFPNYSSELNVNALLLGDSALYLCASSLGQAAGELFFGEGSRLTVL.

V gene TRBV7-3 combines with J gene TRBJ2-3, with no clear D. CDR1 SGHTA and CDR2 FQGTGA come from the germline V gene. CDR3 length: 8 amino acids. The CDR3 protein is CPTDTQYF. The CDR3 DNA sequence: TGTCCCACAGATACGCAGTATTTT.

This clone was counted between two and nine times. The chain employs TRBV19 and TRBJ1-1, with D perhaps matching TRBD1 (6 bases). V dropped 5 bases and J dropped 0 bases, with 16 bases sitting between them. Germline V gene data show CDR1 as LNHDA and CDR2 as SQIVND (reference sequence). There are 16 residues in the CDR3. The CDR3 protein is CASSQQGLLMNTEAFF. The CDR3 nucleotides are TGTGCCAGTAGTCAACAGGGACTCCTGATGAACACTGAAGCTTTCTTT.

This clone was detected only a few times. The chain recombines TRBV2 with TRBJ1-2; a possible D gene is TRBD1 (6 bases). The ends were cut back, 4 bases at V and 3 bases at J, with 9 bases in the middle. The CDR3 contains 13 residues. Germline V lookup: CDR1 SNHLY, CDR2 FYNNEI. The CDR3 loop reads CASSVAGDYGYTF. CDR3 nucleotides: TGTGCCAGCAGTGTCGCAGGGGACTATGGCTACACCTTC.

The chain is built from TRBV5-1 and TRBJ2-3, with D uncertain. CDR3 length: 13 residues. Trimming removed 0 bases from V and 2 bases from J, with 4 bases in between. Per germline, CDR1 SGHRS and CDR2 YFSETQ. The DNA of the CDR3 is TGCGCCAGCAGCTTGGGTTCCACAGATACGCAGTATTTT. Translated: CASSLGSTDTQYF.

The rearrangement joins TRBV11-3 to TRBJ2-6; the match to TRBD2 covers 15 bases. Germline V gives CDR1 SGHNT, CDR2 YENEEA. The CDR3 loop spans 18 amino acids. V dropped 5 bases and J dropped 2; count of bases not matched to a gene: 4. Written as DNA, the CDR3 is TGTGCCAGCAGCCTTGGACTAGCGGGGGGGCCTGGGGCCAACGTCCTGACTTTC. It is translated as CASSLGLAGGPGANVLTF. Looking up the rest from reference TRBV11-3 and TRBJ2-6 gives the full variable domain: EAGVVQSPRYKIIEKKQPVAFWCNPISGHNTLYWYLQNLGQGPELLIRYENEEAVDDSQLPKDRFSAERLKGVDSTLKIQPAELGDSAVYLCASSLGLAGGPGANVLTFGAGSRLTVL.

The J gene is TRBJ2-3, the V gene TRBV25-1; D call uncertain. The V gene lost 3 bases and the J gene lost 2 bases, with 9 bases spanning the gap. Germline V gene data show CDR1 as MGHDK and CDR2 as SYGVNS. CDR3 length: 14 amino acids. CDR3 loop: CASSDPRNTDTQYF. The CDR3 coding sequence is TGTGCCAGCAGTGACCCCAGAAACACAGATACGCAGTATTTT.

The V gene is TRBV10-3, the J gene TRBJ1-1; D might be TRBD1 (6 bases). The germline V gene encodes CDR1 ENHRY and CDR2 SYGVKD. The CDR3 sequence is 14 residues long. Trimming shortened V by 0 bases and J by 4 bases, and 9 bases separated the two germline ends. The CDR3 coding sequence is TGTGCCATCAGTGAGTCAGGGGGGTTCACTGAAGCTTTCTTT. Its protein product is CAISESGGFTEAFF.

To note about this clone: This same CDR3 is encoded by further DNA sequences in the sample. J is TRBJ1-1 and V is TRBV7-2; the D gene is possibly TRBD1 (6 bases). Germline loops: CDR1 SGHTA, CDR2 FQGNSA. V lost 6 bases to trimming and J lost 1 base, with 9 bases between them. The CDR3 runs to 13 residues. The CDR3 DNA reads as TGTGCCAGCAGTTTGGACAGGAACACTGAAGCTTTCTTT. As protein: CASSLDRNTEAFF.

The chain uses TRBV2 and TRBJ1-3, with a tentative D call TRBD1 (5 bases). Trimming took off 4 bases at V and 0 bases at J, with 7 bases between the two ends. Germline V gene sequence: CDR1 SNHLY, CDR2 FYNNEI. This CDR3 spans 14 amino acids. CDR3: CASSGGLSGNTIYF. The CDR3 coding sequence is TGTGCCAGCAGTGGGGGCCTCTCTGGAAACACCATATATTTT.

The V and J genes are TRBV15 and TRBJ2-3; 7 nucleotides align to TRBD1. This CDR3 region has 17 residues. Germline CDR1 reads LNHNV; CDR2 reads YYDKDF (reference sequence). The junction had 9 bases not matched to a gene; V was cut back by 1 base and J by 2 bases. The CDR3 nucleotides read TGTGCCACCAGCAGAGGATCCACAGGGGCCCTCACAGATACGCAGTATTTT. Amino acids: CATSRGSTGALTDTQYF.

This rearrangement joins TRBV5-1 to TRBJ2-5, with D uncertain. The CDR3 runs to 11 residues. The ends were cut back, 3 bases at V and 1 base at J, with 1 base in the middle. Germline V lookup: CDR1 SGHRS, CDR2 YFSETQ. CDR3 sequence: CASSSQETQYF. As DNA, the CDR3 is TGCGCCAGCAGCTCCCAAGAGACCCAGTACTTC.

This chain links TRBV5-1 with TRBJ2-1; 7 nucleotides match TRBD2. V shed 0 bases and J 0 bases; nucleotides not matched to a gene: 3. The CDR3 extends over 16 amino acids. The germline V gene encodes CDR1 SGHRS and CDR2 YFSETQ. The CDR3 region has the DNA TGCGCCAGCAGCTTGGGCGGGAGCCGCTCCTACAATGAGCAGTTCTTC. Protein product: CASSLGGSRSYNEQFF.

The J gene is TRBJ2-1, the V gene TRBV5-8; D is perhaps TRBD2 (6 bases). The V and J ends lost 0 bases and 5 bases respectively, with 12 bases between them. Germline V CDR1 and CDR2: SGHTS, YDEGEE. CDR3 length equals 15 residues. CDR3 in amino acids: CASSLGLVANNEQFF. CDR3 DNA sequence: TGTGCCAGCAGCTTGGGACTAGTAGCCAACAATGAGCAGTTCTTC.